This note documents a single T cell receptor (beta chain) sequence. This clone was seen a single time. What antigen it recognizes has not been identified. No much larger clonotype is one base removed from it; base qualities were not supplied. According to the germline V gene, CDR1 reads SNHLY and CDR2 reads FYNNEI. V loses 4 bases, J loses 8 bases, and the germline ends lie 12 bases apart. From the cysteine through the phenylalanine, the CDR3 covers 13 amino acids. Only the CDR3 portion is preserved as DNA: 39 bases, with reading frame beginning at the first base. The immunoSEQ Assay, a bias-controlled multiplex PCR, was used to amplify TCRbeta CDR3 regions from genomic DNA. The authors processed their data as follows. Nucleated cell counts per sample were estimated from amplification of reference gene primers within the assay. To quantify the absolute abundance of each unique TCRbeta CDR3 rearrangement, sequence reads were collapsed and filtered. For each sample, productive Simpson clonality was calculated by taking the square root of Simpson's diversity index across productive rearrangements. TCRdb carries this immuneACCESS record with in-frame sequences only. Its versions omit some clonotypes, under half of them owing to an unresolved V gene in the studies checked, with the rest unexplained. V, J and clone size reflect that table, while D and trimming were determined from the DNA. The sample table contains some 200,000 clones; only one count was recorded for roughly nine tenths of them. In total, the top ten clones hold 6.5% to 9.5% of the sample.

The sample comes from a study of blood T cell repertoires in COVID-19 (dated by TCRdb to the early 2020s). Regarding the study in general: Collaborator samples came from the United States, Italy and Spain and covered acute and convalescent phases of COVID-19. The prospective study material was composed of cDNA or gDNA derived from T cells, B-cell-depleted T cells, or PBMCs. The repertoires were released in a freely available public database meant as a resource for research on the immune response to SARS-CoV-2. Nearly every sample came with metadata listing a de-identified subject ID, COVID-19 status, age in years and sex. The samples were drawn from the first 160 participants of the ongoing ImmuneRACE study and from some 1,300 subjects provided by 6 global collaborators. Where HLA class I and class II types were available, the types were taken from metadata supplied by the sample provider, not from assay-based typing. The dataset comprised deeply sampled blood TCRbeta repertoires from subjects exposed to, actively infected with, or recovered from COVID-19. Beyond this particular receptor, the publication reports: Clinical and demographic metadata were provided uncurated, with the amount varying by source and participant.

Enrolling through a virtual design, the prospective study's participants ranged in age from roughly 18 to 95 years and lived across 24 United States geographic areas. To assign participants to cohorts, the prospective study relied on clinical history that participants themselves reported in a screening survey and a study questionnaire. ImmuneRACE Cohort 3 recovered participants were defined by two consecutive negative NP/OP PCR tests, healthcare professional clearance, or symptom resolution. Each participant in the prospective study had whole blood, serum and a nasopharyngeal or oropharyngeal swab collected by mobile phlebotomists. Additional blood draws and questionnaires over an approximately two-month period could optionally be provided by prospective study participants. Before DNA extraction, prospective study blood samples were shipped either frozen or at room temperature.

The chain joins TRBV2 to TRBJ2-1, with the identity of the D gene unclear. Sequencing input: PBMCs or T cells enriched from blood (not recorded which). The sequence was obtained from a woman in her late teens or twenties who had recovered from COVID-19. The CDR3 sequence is CASSVSVYDEQFF. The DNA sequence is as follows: TGTGCCAGCAGTGTGTCGGTTTACGATGAGCAGTTCTTC.